This T cell receptor beta chain was documented in a study of tumor-infiltrating lymphocytes in primary liver carcinoma. At the level of the study: Stage T1-T3 N0M0 tumors spanned roughly 4.2 to 11 cm. Findings and limits, study-wide: Tumor-adjacent and tumor-blood pairs displayed less overlap than did pairs of tumor regions. Tumor specimens were characterized by a significantly higher top-250-clone fraction than blood (p = 0.039).

Trimming took 4 bases from V and 6 from J; bases not matched to a gene: 13. CDR3 length: 17 residues. Germline CDR1 SGHRS, CDR2 YFSETQ. Concerning this clonotype: What it binds is unknown.

DNA and RNA were both co-extracted from roughly 18-30 mg of bulk tissue that had not been sorted. The input was approximately 500 ng total RNA; TCR beta cDNA was made from it with a constant-region primer. Employing slightly modified ARM-PCR, three nested multiplex PCR rounds were run, and these gave rise to the TCR beta libraries. TRBV1-TRBV30 forward primers and a C-beta reverse primer were used in the first two PCR rounds, which each ran for about 9 cycles. MiXCR was run by TCRdb on the multiplex PCR reads, yielding one entry per CDR3 protein. This table has about 100,000 distinct CDR3 sequences, 65% to 75% appearing once.

This TCR derives from a woman aged 55-69 years with primary liver carcinoma and hepatitis B virus infection. The V and J genes are TRBV5-1 and TRBJ1-1; 12 bases match TRBD1. What was sequenced was liver tumor tissue from sampling region 2. Indicated subset: tumor region T2, inferior pole. CDR3 sequence reads: CASSLNKPGQGASEAFF. The DNA for the CDR3 is TGCGCCAGCAGCCTGAACAAACCGGGACAGGGGGCCTCTGAAGCTTTCTTT.